This TCR beta chain was captured in a study of T cells in Graves' hyperthyroidism and ophthalmopathy. About the study: The blood sample was taken at first diagnosis, before treatment began.

Only a few counts were recorded for this clonotype. This CDR3 region has 13 residues. Germline V gene lookup returns CDR1 MNHNS and CDR2 SASEGT. V shed 3 bases and J shed 5 bases, with 7 bases lying between them. Lactation, pregnancy, other autoimmune disease or uncontrolled infection led to exclusion of patients. RNA transcripts gave rise to amplified TCR beta CDR3 regions. The HTBI primer set drove a first-round RT-PCR of the TCR CDR3. TCRdb reanalysed the multiplex PCR reads using MiXCR and keeps one entry per CDR3 protein. Among approximately 430,000 distinct CDR3 sequences listed, approximately 15% were seen once.

This receptor was identified in a man younger than 35 with Graves' ophthalmopathy. Sequences were obtained from blood. This chain connects TRBV6-1 to TRBJ1-4; possibly TRBD1 for D (5 bases). CDR3 loop: CASSDAGNEKLFF. In nucleotides, the CDR3 is TGTGCCAGCAGTGACGCAGGGAATGAAAAACTGTTTTTT.